This T cell receptor beta chain was documented in a study of blood T cell repertoires in COVID-19. Study context: Sites across the United States, Italy and Spain contributed samples from acute and convalescent COVID-19. Sources were T cells, B-cell-depleted T cells, or PBMCs; the material itself was cDNA or gDNA.

This clone was seen just once. Authors' analysis steps: The authors estimated nucleated cell counts from reference gene primer amplification. Measured with immunoSEQ multiplex PCR; TCRdb has only the in-frame clones, and not every one. Clone size and the V and J calls come from that table; the DNA yielded D and trimming. The table lists 210,000 or so clones, about 89% of them singletons. The CDR3 is 15 amino acids. V gave up 5 bases and J gave up 8 bases, with 20 bases separating them. Germline V CDR1 and CDR2: SGHTA, FQGTGA. The sequence came from a woman between 40 and 55 years old with acute or convalescent COVID-19. The chain employs TRBV7-3 and TRBJ2-3; tentatively, D is TRBD2 (6 bases). What was sequenced was peripheral blood. The CDR3 region has the DNA TGTGCCAGCAGCCCCCAAATCGCGGGGCCAGGTACGCAGTATTTT. Amino acids: CASSPQIAGPGTQYF.